This TCR beta chain comes out of a study of blood T cell repertoires in COVID-19. Germline lookup yields CDR1 SGHVS and CDR2 FQNEAQ. The CDR3 has 15 amino acids. J was trimmed by 4 bases and V by 3 bases; bases with no gene match: 4. Participants were aged about 18 to 90 years, lived in about two dozen US areas, and enrolled virtually. Generated by immunoSEQ multiplex PCR, the TCRdb table keeps only in-frame clones and is missing some. Found here are some 260,000 clones, about nine tenths of them singletons; the top ten hold about 6%. The sequenced sample was PBMCs or T cells enriched from blood (not recorded which). The sequence derives from a woman aged 25-40 years with acute COVID-19. V gene TRBV7-8 combines with J gene TRBJ2-3; 10 bases align to TRBD2. The CDR3 region is CASSFSSGSADTQYF. In nucleotides, the CDR3 is TGTGCCAGCAGCTTTTCTAGCGGGAGCGCAGATACGCAGTATTTT.